The TCR beta chain under discussion was sequenced for a study of blood T cell repertoires in COVID-19. Germline V lookup: CDR1 GTSNPN, CDR2 SVGIG (reference sequence). The CDR3 is made up of 12 amino acids. V shed 5 bases and J 9 bases; nucleotides not matched to a gene: 2. Method: immunoSEQ multiplex PCR; TCRdb's copy keeps in-frame clones and lacks some. The profile covers about 180,000 clones, with about nine tenths appearing a single time and roughly 4% taken by the ten largest. The receptor was derived from a woman aged 25 to 39 with acute or convalescent COVID-19. The chain links TRBV30 to TRBJ2-1; the match to TRBD1 covers 12 bases. Sequenced sample: peripheral blood. CDR3 sequence: CAWGTGGGEQFF. In DNA, the CDR3 is TGTGCCTGGGGGACAGGGGGCGGTGAGCAGTTCTTC.